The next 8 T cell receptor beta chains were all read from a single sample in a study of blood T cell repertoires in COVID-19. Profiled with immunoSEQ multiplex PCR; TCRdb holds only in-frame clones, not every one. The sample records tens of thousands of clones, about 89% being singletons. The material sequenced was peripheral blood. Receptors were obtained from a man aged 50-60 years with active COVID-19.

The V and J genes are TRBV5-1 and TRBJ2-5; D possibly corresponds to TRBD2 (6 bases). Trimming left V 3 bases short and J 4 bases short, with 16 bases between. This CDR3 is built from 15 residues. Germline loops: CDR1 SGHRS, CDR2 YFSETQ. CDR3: CASSSAPEGGETQYF. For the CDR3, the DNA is TGCGCCAGCAGCTCCGCCCCGGAGGGCGGAGAGACCCAGTACTTC.

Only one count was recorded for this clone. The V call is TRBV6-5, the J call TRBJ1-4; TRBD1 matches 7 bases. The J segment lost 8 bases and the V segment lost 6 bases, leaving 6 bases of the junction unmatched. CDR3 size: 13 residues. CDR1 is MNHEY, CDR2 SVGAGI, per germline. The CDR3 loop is CASSLARGEKLFF. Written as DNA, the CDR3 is TGTGCCAGCAGCCTAGCCAGGGGGGAAAAACTGTTTTTT.

In DNA form, the CDR3 reads TGTGCCAGTAGTCCAACCCGGCCCGGCGGGGCGAACACCGGGGAGCTGTTTTTT. Its translation is CASSPTRPGGANTGELFF. This chain links TRBV19 with TRBJ2-2; D perhaps matches TRBD2 (6 bases). Trimming removed 5 bases at V and 0 bases at J, with 19 bases between. The CDR3 runs to 18 residues. CDR1 and CDR2 (germline): LNHDA, SQIVND (reference sequence).

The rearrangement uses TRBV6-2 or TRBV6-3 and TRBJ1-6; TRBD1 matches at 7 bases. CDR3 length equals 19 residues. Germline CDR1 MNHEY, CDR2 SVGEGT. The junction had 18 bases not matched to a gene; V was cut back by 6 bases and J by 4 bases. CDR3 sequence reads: CASSPPPDRERLYNSPLHF. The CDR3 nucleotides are TGTGCCAGCAGCCCTCCTCCTGACAGGGAGAGACTTTATAATTCACCCCTCCACTTT.

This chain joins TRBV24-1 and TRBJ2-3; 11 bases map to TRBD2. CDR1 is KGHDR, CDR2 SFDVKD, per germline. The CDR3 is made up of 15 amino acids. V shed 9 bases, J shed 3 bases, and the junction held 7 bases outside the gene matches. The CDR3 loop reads CATGIAGGGTDTQYF. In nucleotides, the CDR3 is TGTGCCACCGGTATAGCGGGGGGGGGTACAGATACGCAGTATTTT.

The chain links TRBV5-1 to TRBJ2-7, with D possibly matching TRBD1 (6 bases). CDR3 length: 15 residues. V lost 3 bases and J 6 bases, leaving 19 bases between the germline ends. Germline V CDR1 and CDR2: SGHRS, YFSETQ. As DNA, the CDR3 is TGCGCCAGCAGCTACGAGGTGACAGGTGATCTCGAGCAGTACTTC. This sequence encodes CASSYEVTGDLEQYF.

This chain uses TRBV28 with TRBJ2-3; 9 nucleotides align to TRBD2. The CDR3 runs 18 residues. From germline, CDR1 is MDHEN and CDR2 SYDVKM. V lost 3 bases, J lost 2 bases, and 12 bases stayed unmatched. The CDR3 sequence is CASSFPPGGRVVTDTQYF. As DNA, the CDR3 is TGTGCCAGCAGTTTCCCCCCTGGCGGGAGGGTAGTCACAGATACGCAGTATTTT.

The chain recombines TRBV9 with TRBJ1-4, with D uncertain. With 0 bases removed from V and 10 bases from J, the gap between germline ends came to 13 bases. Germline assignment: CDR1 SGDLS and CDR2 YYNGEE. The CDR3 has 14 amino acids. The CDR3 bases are TGTGCCAGCAGCGTAGAGGCCGAGGTGGGAAAACTGTTTTTT. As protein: CASSVEAEVGKLFF.